Following are 25 T cell receptor beta chains from one sample sequenced in a study of T cells in Graves' hyperthyroidism and ophthalmopathy. There were TCR beta CDR3 regions amplified from RNA transcripts. Primed by the HTBI set, a first-round RT-PCR was run on the TCR CDR3. TCRdb re-analysed the multiplex PCR reads in MiXCR, keeping a single row per CDR3 protein. The sample comprises 200,000 to 250,000 distinct CDR3 sequences, about 15% of which are singletons, and 50% rests with the top ten. Sequenced sample: blood. These receptors originate from a man aged 45 to 65 with Graves' hyperthyroidism.

This clonotype came up many times. V usage is TRBV12-3 or TRBV12-4 and J usage is TRBJ1-1, with 8 nucleotides matching TRBD1. Trimming at V came to 6 bases and at J to 4 bases, leaving 7 bases not matched to a gene. The CDR3 consists of 14 residues. The CDR3 loop reads CASRHDRGSTEAFF. The CDR3 DNA reads TGTGCCAGCAGGCACGACAGGGGTTCCACTGAAGCTTTCTTT.

The sample holds many counts of this clonotype. The V and J genes are TRBV2 and TRBJ2-7, with D perhaps matching TRBD2 (5 bases). CDR3 length: 13 residues. Germline V gene data show CDR1 as SNHLY and CDR2 as FYNNEI. V shed 1 base and J shed 4 bases, with 8 bases lying between them. CDR3 nucleotide sequence: TGTGCCAGCAGTGAAGGGGAGAGTTACGAGCAGTACTTC. This translates into CASSEGESYEQYF.

This clonotype has a count of ten or more. The chain carries TRBV7-9 and TRBJ2-3, with 8 bases that match TRBD1. Per germline, CDR1 SEHNR and CDR2 FQNEAQ (reference sequence). Trimming removed 8 bases from V and 4 bases from J; junction bases left unmatched: 2. The CDR3 loop spans 12 amino acids. The CDR3 loop reads CASVRGPDTQYF. In nucleotides, the CDR3 is TGTGCCAGCGTCAGGGGGCCAGATACGCAGTATTTT.

This clonotype occurred many times. A much larger clone is a single base away; this may be a read error. This chain joins TRBV20-1 and TRBJ2-3; no clear D gene. The CDR3 covers 11 residues. The V gene's germline CDR1 is DFQATT and CDR2 SNEGSKA (reference sequence). Trimming took off 3 bases at V and 1 base at J, with 2 bases between the two ends. CDR3 nucleotide sequence: TGCAGTGCTAGGGGCACAGATACGCAGTATTTT. Its protein is CSARGTDTQYF.

A remark on this clonotype: A much larger clone differs by one base, so this may be a read error. The rearrangement links TRBV10-3 to TRBJ2-7, with D unresolved. Germline lookup yields CDR1 ENHRY and CDR2 SYGVKD. Trimming removed 5 bases at V and 7 bases at J, with 18 bases between. The CDR3 covers 14 residues. The CDR3, as DNA: TGTGCCATCAGTTACCCCGGACGTATGGGTGAGCAGTACTTC. Its translation is CAISYPGRMGEQYF.

This clonotype was seen repeatedly, ten times or more. The chain combines TRBV5-1 with TRBJ1-2, with 8 bases aligning to TRBD1. Looked up from germline, CDR1 is SGHRS and CDR2 is YFSETQ. CDR3 size: 16 residues. V lost 4 bases and J lost 4; bases outside the gene matches: 12. CDR3 sequence: CASSQSQGAQGYGYTF. CDR3 bases: TGCGCCAGCAGCCAAAGCCAGGGGGCGCAGGGCTATGGCTACACCTTC.

The V gene is TRBV6-4, the J gene TRBJ1-5, with 8 bases lining up with TRBD1. Per the germline V gene, CDR1 is MRHNA and CDR2 is SNTAGT. The junction had 22 bases not matched to a gene; V was cut back by 2 bases and J by 4 bases. The CDR3 has 21 residues. CDR3 region: CASSDGQGLKTPRQKNQPQHF. CDR3 nucleotide sequence: TGTGCCAGCAGTGACGGACAGGGCCTAAAAACCCCCAGACAAAAAAATCAGCCCCAGCATTTT.

J is TRBJ1-2 and V is TRBV27, with TRBD1 matching 8 bases. V trimming: 5 bases; J trimming: 6 bases; junction bases outside the gene matches: 5. Germline CDR1 is MNHEY and CDR2 is SMNVEV (reference sequence). The CDR3 is 13 residues long. The CDR3 nucleotides read TGTGCCAGCAGTACACGACAGGGGAATGGCTACACCTTC. Translated, it gives CASSTRQGNGYTF.

The chain employs TRBV19 and TRBJ1-1; 7 bases are shared with TRBD1. Looked up from germline, CDR1 is LNHDA and CDR2 is SQIVND (reference sequence). CDR3 length: 15 amino acids. J was trimmed by 6 bases and V by 6 bases; bases with no gene match: 13. In DNA, the CDR3 is TGTGCCAGTAGCCGAAAAAAACAGGGGTCCGCTGAAGCTTTCTTT. It yields the protein CASSRKKQGSAEAFF.

This clonotype has just a few counts. A read error may explain this, as a much larger clone is one base away. The chain recombines TRBV28 with TRBJ1-4; 8 bases match TRBD1. The CDR3 extends over 16 amino acids. The germline CDR1 and CDR2 sequences are MDHEN and SYDVKM. The trim removed 3 bases at V and 11 bases at J, leaving 14 bases unmatched. Written as DNA, the CDR3 is TGTGCCAGCAGTTTGAGTAGGGCAGGGGGCGCGCAGAAACTGTTTTTT. It yields the protein CASSLSRAGGAQKLFF.

There are many counts of this clonotype. This chain uses TRBV18 with TRBJ2-5, with D perhaps assigned TRBD1 or TRBD2 (5 bases each). Trimming stripped 3 bases from V and 2 bases from J, with 13 bases between. Germline V gene sequence: CDR1 KGHSH, CDR2 LQKENI. The CDR3 has 15 residues. As DNA, the CDR3 is TGTGCCAGCTCACCGGGAAGGGGACGGCAAGAGACCCAGTACTTC. Residues: CASSPGRGRQETQYF.

V gene TRBV5-1 combines with J gene TRBJ2-1, with TRBD2 matching over 13 bases. V shed 3 bases and J 0 bases; nucleotides not matched to a gene: 6. The CDR3 is 18 residues long. Germline CDR1 is SGHRS and CDR2 is YFSETQ. CDR3 DNA: TGCGCCAGCAGCTGGGGGACTAGCGGGGAGGCCTCCTACAATGAGCAGTTCTTC. Its translation: CASSWGTSGEASYNEQFF.

This clonotype appeared a few times. This may be a read error, as it is one base from a much larger clone. The chain uses TRBV6-1 and TRBJ2-5; possible D gene TRBD1, 6 bases. This CDR3 region has 14 residues. CDR1 and CDR2 from the germline V gene are MNHNS and SASEGT. This CDR3 is CASTSPGQQEAQYF. The CDR3, as DNA: TGTGCCAGCACCTCGCCGGGACAACAAGAGGCCCAGTACTTC.

This clonotype was seen a few times. V gene TRBV9 combines with J gene TRBJ2-7, with 7 bases that match TRBD2. The junction had 9 bases not matched to a gene; V was cut back by 3 bases and J by 6 bases. This CDR3 contains 14 residues. In germline, CDR1 is SGDLS, CDR2 YYNGEE. CDR3 DNA sequence: TGTGCCAGCAGCGCGCTAGCGGCAGAAGGCGAGCAGTACTTC. Translated, it gives CASSALAAEGEQYF.

This clonotype has more than one count but fewer than ten. This sequence joins TRBV7-3 and TRBJ2-3; the D gene could be TRBD1 or TRBD2 (6 bases each). This CDR3 comprises 12 residues. Looked up from germline, CDR1 is SGHTA and CDR2 is FQGTGA. The germline V and J ends were trimmed by 11 bases and 4 bases, with 13 bases remaining between them. The CDR3 loop reads CASGEDADTQYF. DNA of the CDR3: TGTGCCTCAGGGGAGGATGCAGATACGCAGTATTTT. Complete variable domain (other parts from reference TRBV7-3 and TRBJ2-3): GAGVSQTPSNKVTEKGKYVELRCDPISGHTALYWYRQSLGQGPEFLIYFQGTGAADDSGLPNDRFFAVRPEGSVSTLKIQRTERGDSAVYLCASGEDADTQYFGPGTRLTVL.

There are many counts of this clonotype. J is TRBJ2-1 and V is TRBV27; TRBD2 matches 8 bases. Trimming at V came to 6 bases and at J to 6 bases, leaving 13 bases not matched to a gene. The CDR3 runs to 16 residues. The germline CDR1 and CDR2 sequences are MNHEY and SMNVEV (reference sequence). The CDR3 here is CASSRSPGLVSNEQFF. The CDR3 DNA reads as TGTGCCAGCAGCCGGTCCCCGGGACTAGTAAGCAATGAGCAGTTCTTC.

This clonotype turned up a few times. The chain links TRBV3-1 to TRBJ2-7; TRBD2 matches 8 bases. Germline V gene sequence: CDR1 LGHDT, CDR2 YNNKEL (reference sequence). The length of the CDR3 is 15 residues. Trimming at V came to 3 bases and at J to 6 bases, leaving 10 bases not matched to a gene. For the CDR3, the DNA is TGTGCCAGCAGCCATTCTCCTAGCGGGCGCCGCGAGCAGTACTTC. Translated, it gives CASSHSPSGRREQYF.

Ten or more counts support this clonotype. The gene calls are TRBV10-3 and TRBJ1-1; 8 nucleotides agree with TRBD1. The germline V gene encodes CDR1 ENHRY and CDR2 SYGVKD. The CDR3 loop spans 15 amino acids. V shed 6 bases and J 5 bases; nucleotides not matched to a gene: 11. The DNA of the CDR3 is TGTGCCATCAGCGACCAGGGGGCAAGTCGGACTGAAGCTTTCTTT. The encoded protein is CAISDQGASRTEAFF.

This clonotype was counted many times. The gene calls are TRBV7-2 and TRBJ2-7; 8 nucleotides align to TRBD2. The CDR3 consists of 15 residues. Germline-derived CDR1 and CDR2 are SGHTA and FQGNSA. The J segment lost 0 bases and the V segment lost 2 bases, leaving 3 bases of the junction unmatched. CDR3 in amino acids: CASSLSAGVSYEQYF. Here the CDR3 DNA reads TGTGCCAGCAGCTTATCAGCGGGAGTCTCCTACGAGCAGTACTTC.

A few counts support this clonotype. The junction departs from germline at one end; a sequencing error may be responsible. This chain joins TRBV27 and TRBJ2-3; D is tentatively TRBD1 or TRBD2 (5 bases each). Germline CDR1 is MNHEY and CDR2 is SMNVEV (reference sequence). The CDR3 totals 16 residues. The CDR3 sequence is CASSNAGTHSTGTQYF. DNA of the CDR3: TGTGCCAGCAGTAATGCCGGGACGCATAGCACAGGTACGCAGTATTTT.

This chain connects TRBV20-1 to TRBJ1-1; D is undetermined. Germline CDR1 DFQATT, CDR2 SNEGSKA (reference sequence). Trimming left V 5 bases short and J 3 bases short, with 4 bases between. The length of the CDR3 is 10 residues. CDR3 sequence reads: CSAFYTEAFF. The CDR3 DNA reads as TGCAGTGCTTTCTACACTGAAGCTTTCTTT.

This clonotype was picked up many times. The genes are TRBV3-1 and TRBJ2-3, with 7 nucleotides matching TRBD2. The CDR3 sequence is 15 residues long. Germline CDR1 is LGHDT and CDR2 is YNNKEL (reference sequence). Trimming took 3 bases from V and 4 from J; bases not matched to a gene: 7. In DNA, the CDR3 is TGTGCCAGCAGCCACCTAGGCGGGAGATCAGATACGCAGTATTTT. Translated, it gives CASSHLGGRSDTQYF.

This clonotype was recorded at least ten times. The rearrangement joins TRBV2 to TRBJ1-1; D is uncertain. This CDR3 comprises 16 residues. Per germline, CDR1 SNHLY and CDR2 FYNNEI. Trimming took off 1 base at V and 4 bases at J, with 16 bases between the two ends. CDR3 in DNA: TGTGCCAGCAGTGAAGGCCTCGGACCCCGGAGCACTGAAGCTTTCTTT. It codes for CASSEGLGPRSTEAFF.

The chain carries TRBV27 and TRBJ1-6; D gene uncertain. This CDR3 is built from 14 residues. Per the germline V gene, CDR1 is MNHEY and CDR2 is SMNVEV (reference sequence). With 5 bases removed from V and 8 bases from J, the gap between germline ends came to 13 bases. CDR3 nucleotides: TGTGCCAGCAGTGGGGTCGGTTCCCATTCACCCCTCCACTTT. It is translated as CASSGVGSHSPLHF.

This chain links TRBV2 with TRBJ2-3; 7 positions agree with TRBD2. The CDR3 runs 15 residues. Trimming at V came to 5 bases and at J to 5 bases, leaving 10 bases not matched to a gene. CDR1 SNHLY and CDR2 FYNNEI come from the germline V gene. This chain's CDR3 is CASSPTTWGGDTQYF. The CDR3 DNA follows: TGTGCCAGCAGTCCGACTACGTGGGGGGGAGATACGCAGTATTTT.